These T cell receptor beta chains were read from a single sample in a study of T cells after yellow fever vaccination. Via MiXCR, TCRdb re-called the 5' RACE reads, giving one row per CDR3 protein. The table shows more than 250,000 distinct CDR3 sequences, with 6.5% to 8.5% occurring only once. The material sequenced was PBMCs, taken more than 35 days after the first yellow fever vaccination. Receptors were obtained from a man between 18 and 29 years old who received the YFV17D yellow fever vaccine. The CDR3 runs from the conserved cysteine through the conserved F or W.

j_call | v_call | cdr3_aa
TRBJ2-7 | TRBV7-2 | CASSSEGTVSSYEQYF
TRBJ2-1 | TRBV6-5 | CASSYSTSGYPHEQFF
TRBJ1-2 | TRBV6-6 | CAAKTGPYGYTF
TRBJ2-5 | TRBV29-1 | CSVDGTLYQETQYF
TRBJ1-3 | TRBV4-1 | CASSQEASGNTIYF
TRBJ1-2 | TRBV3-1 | CASSLGRINYGYTF
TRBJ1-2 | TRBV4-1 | CASSLGQVLNYGYTF
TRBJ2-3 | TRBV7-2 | CASSLALTDTQYF
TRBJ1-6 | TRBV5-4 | CASSLGGSGNSPLHF
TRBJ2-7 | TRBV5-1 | CASSLGQAREQYF
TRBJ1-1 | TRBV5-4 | CASSLYGGNTEAFF